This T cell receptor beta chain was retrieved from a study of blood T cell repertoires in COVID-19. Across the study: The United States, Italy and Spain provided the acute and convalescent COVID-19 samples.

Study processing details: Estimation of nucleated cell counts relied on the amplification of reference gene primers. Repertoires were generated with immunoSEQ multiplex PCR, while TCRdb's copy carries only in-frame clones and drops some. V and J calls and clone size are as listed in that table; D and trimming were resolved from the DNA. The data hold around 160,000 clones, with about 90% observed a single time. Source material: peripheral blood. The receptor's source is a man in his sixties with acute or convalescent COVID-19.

CDR3 in amino acids: CAISGGRNTEAFF. CDR3 sequence (DNA): TGTGCCATCAGTGGGGGCAGGAACACTGAAGCTTTCTTT. The chain joins TRBV10-3 to TRBJ1-1, with D perhaps TRBD1 (5 bases). V was clipped by 4 bases and J by 1 base, with 7 bases between them. Germline values: CDR1 ENHRY, CDR2 SYGVKD. The CDR3 length is 13 residues.